The 18 T cell receptor beta chains reported below all come from one sample, sequenced in a study of T-cell memory formation after mild COVID-19. TCRdb re-analysed the 5' RACE reads in MiXCR, keeping a single row per CDR3 protein. The sample yields 350,000 to 500,000 distinct CDR3 sequences, roughly 18% seen once. Sequencing was performed on PBMCs or a T cell subset sorted from them (not recorded which). The source is a young man who had mild COVID-19 (a few samples of this study predate the infection). Cell type and time point are not known.

This clonotype was observed a handful of times. J is TRBJ2-7 and V is TRBV10-3; no clear D gene. This CDR3 has 14 amino acids. Germline CDR1 and CDR2: ENHRY and SYGVKD. Trimming cost V 6 bases and J 6 bases, with 18 bases left between them. CDR3 loop: CAISGSAVFGEQYF. DNA of the CDR3: TGTGCCATCAGCGGGTCCGCCGTGTTCGGCGAGCAGTACTTC.

This clonotype was found many times. The chain recombines TRBV5-1 with TRBJ2-5; D is perhaps TRBD1 or TRBD2 (5 bases each). Germline V CDR1 and CDR2: SGHRS, YFSETQ. CDR3 size: 13 residues. V was trimmed by 4 bases and J by 4 bases, leaving 11 bases between them. CDR3 sequence reads: CASSPTRGETQYF. The CDR3 DNA reads as TGCGCCAGCAGCCCAACGAGGGGAGAGACCCAGTACTTC.

The V gene is TRBV19, the J gene TRBJ1-1; TRBD1 agrees at 9 bases. This CDR3 is 15 amino acids long. The V gene end was trimmed by 5 bases and the J gene end by 1 base; junction bases not matched to a gene: 5. Germline V gene sequence: CDR1 LNHDA, CDR2 SQIVND (reference sequence). CDR3 in amino acids: CASSAGDRANTEAFF. The CDR3 region has the DNA TGTGCCAGTAGTGCGGGGGACAGGGCGAACACTGAAGCTTTCTTT.

The gene calls are TRBV27 and TRBJ2-3; D gene unclear. The germline CDR1 and CDR2 sequences are MNHEY and SMNVEV (reference sequence). V lost 5 bases to trimming and J lost 0 bases, with 9 bases between them. The CDR3 spans 14 residues. The CDR3 DNA reads TGTGCCAGCAGTGGGCCCTTTAGCACAGATACGCAGTATTTT. Its protein is CASSGPFSTDTQYF.

This clonotype was seen a few times. The rearrangement links TRBV19 to TRBJ1-1, with D perhaps matching TRBD1 (5 bases). The CDR3 length is 14 residues. The V gene's germline CDR1 is LNHDA and CDR2 SQIVND (reference sequence). Trimming pared 5 bases from V and 5 bases from J, leaving 15 bases between. CDR3 in DNA: TGTGCCAGTAGTGCGGCCCCATGGGGGACTGAAGCTTTCTTT. This sequence encodes CASSAAPWGTEAFF.

This clonotype was seen more than once but under ten times. This sequence joins TRBV7-9 and TRBJ2-5, with 7 bases lining up with TRBD2. Germline assignment: CDR1 SEHNR and CDR2 FQNEAQ (reference sequence). V was pared by 1 base and J by 9 bases, with 11 bases of the junction left unmatched. The CDR3 runs to 15 residues. CDR3 in DNA: TGTGCCAGCAGCTTAGTTCCTAGCGGAGATGTCTCCCAGTACTTC. Its protein product is CASSLVPSGDVSQYF.

In its sample, this clonotype was seen a few times. V gene TRBV4-3 combines with J gene TRBJ2-3; D may be TRBD1 (6 bases). This CDR3 has 16 amino acids. Deletions cut 0 bases from V and 0 bases from J, with 10 bases between. The germline V gene has CDR1 LGHNA and CDR2 YSLEER. The CDR3 nucleotides read TGCGCCAGCAGCCAAGATATAACAGGGAGCACAGATACGCAGTATTTT. Encoded protein: CASSQDITGSTDTQYF.

CDR3 DNA: TGTGCCAGCAGTTACAAGTGGTGGGAGACCCAGTACTTC. Amino acids: CASSYKWWETQYF. This chain connects TRBV6-6 to TRBJ2-5, with unresolved D. The CDR3 loop spans 13 amino acids. CDR1 and CDR2 (germline): MNHNY, SVGAGI (reference sequence). V lost 2 bases and J lost 5, with 9 bases in between.

The gene calls are TRBV11-1 and TRBJ2-3; D is possibly TRBD2 (5 bases). The CDR3 consists of 16 residues. Deletions cut 5 bases from V and 2 bases from J, with 17 bases between. In germline, CDR1 is SGHAT, CDR2 FQDESV (reference sequence). The CDR3 coding sequence is TGTGCCAGCAGCCGTGGACTCTCCTACTACACAGATACGCAGTATTTT. Protein product: CASSRGLSYYTDTQYF.

The V and J genes are TRBV7-3 and TRBJ2-4, with 10 nucleotides matching TRBD1. CDR3 length equals 16 residues. V trimming: 5 bases; J trimming: 8 bases; junction bases outside the gene matches: 12. Germline CDR1 and CDR2: SGHTA and FQGTGA. CDR3 nucleotide sequence: TGTGCCAGCAGCCCATCCGGGACAGGGGCTGCGGACATTCAGTACTTC. It translates to CASSPSGTGAADIQYF. The variable domain in full, completed from reference TRBV7-3 and TRBJ2-4, reads GAGVSQTPSNKVTEKGKYVELRCDPISGHTALYWYRQSLGQGPEFLIYFQGTGAADDSGLPNDRFFAVRPEGSVSTLKIQRTERGDSAVYLCASSPSGTGAADIQYFGAGTRLSVL.

This clonotype has just a few counts. Because the CDR3's place on the DNA is in doubt, the DNA is left out and the CDR3 is given as listed by TCRdb. V is TRBV5-1 and J is TRBJ2-7; no check of the table's D call, TRBD1, against the DNA was made. CDR1 is SGHRS and CDR2 is YFSETQ in the germline V gene. The CDR3 spans 16 amino acids, including both terminal residues. The CDR3: CASSLTFGQGAREQYF.

The chain combines TRBV7-2 with TRBJ1-2; D gene unclear. Germline-derived CDR1 and CDR2 are SGHTA and FQGNSA. This CDR3 region has 16 residues. V was clipped by 1 base and J by 0 bases, with 12 bases between them. In DNA form, the CDR3 reads TGTGCCAGCAGCTTAGTTCTGGCGATAGCTAACTATGGCTACACCTTC. Translating it yields CASSLVLAIANYGYTF.

As DNA, the CDR3 is TGTGCCAGCATCGGTAACACTGAAGCTTTCTTT. This gives the protein CASIGNTEAFF. The chain couples TRBV7-9 to TRBJ1-1; D is ambiguous. The V gene lost 7 bases and the J gene lost 2 bases, with 5 bases spanning the gap. The CDR3 extends over 11 amino acids. Germline values: CDR1 SEHNR, CDR2 FQNEAQ (reference sequence).

This rearrangement joins TRBV5-1 to TRBJ1-2; no clear D gene. This CDR3 is built from 15 residues. Germline CDR1 and CDR2: SGHRS and YFSETQ. V was cut by 4 bases and J by 2 bases, with 15 bases left in between. The chain's CDR3 is CASSASGVLNYGYTF. In nucleotides, the CDR3 is TGCGCCAGCAGCGCCAGCGGGGTACTCAACTATGGCTACACCTTC. Together with reference TRBV5-1 and TRBJ1-2, the CDR3 gives the full variable domain: KAGVTQTPRYLIKTRGQQVTLSCSPISGHRSVSWYQQTPGQGLQFLFEYFSETQRNKGNFPGRFSGRQFSNSRSEMNVSTLELGDSALYLCASSASGVLNYGYTFGSGTRLTVV.

This clonotype was counted many times. The chain combines TRBV6-2 or TRBV6-3 with TRBJ2-6, with no clear D. Trimming took 4 bases from V and 0 from J, leaving 4 bases between them. The CDR3 extends over 14 amino acids. Per germline, CDR1 MNHEY and CDR2 SVGEGT. Written as DNA, the CDR3 is TGTGCCAGCAGTTGGGACTCTGGGGCCAACGTCCTGACTTTC. It codes for CASSWDSGANVLTF.

CDR3 in amino acids: CSAPRIAGGQDTQYF. The CDR3 DNA sequence: TGCAGTGCCCCTCGGATAGCGGGGGGGCAAGATACGCAGTATTTT. The rearrangement joins TRBV20-1 to TRBJ2-3; TRBD2 matches at 11 bases. J was trimmed by 5 bases and V by 6 bases; bases with no gene match: 10. Per the germline V gene, CDR1 is DFQATT and CDR2 is SNEGSKA (reference sequence). The CDR3 spans 15 residues.

The CDR3 DNA reads as TGCGCCAGCGGAGCCACAGGGACGGCTAATGAAAAACTGTTTTTT. Translation: CASGATGTANEKLFF. V and J are TRBV5-1 and TRBJ1-4, with a possible D match to TRBD1 (6 bases). Trimming pared 7 bases from V and 3 bases from J, leaving 16 bases between. This CDR3 is 15 amino acids long. Germline assignment: CDR1 SGHRS and CDR2 YFSETQ.

V usage is TRBV7-6 and J usage is TRBJ2-3; D call uncertain. V gave up 5 bases and J gave up 1 base, with 13 bases separating them. CDR3 length: 15 residues. Germline loops: CDR1 SGHVS, CDR2 FNYEAQ. The CDR3 DNA follows: TGTGCCAGCAGCCTTCCCCCGGAGCGCACAGATACGCAGTATTTT. This codes for CASSLPPERTDTQYF.